This note documents a single T cell receptor (beta chain) sequence. Its antigen remains unidentified. The second PCR ran roughly 6 to 12 cycles with a sample-barcoded 5' primer and J-beta primers. TCRdb ran MiXCR on the 5' RACE reads and lists one entry per CDR3 protein. The sample holds around 1.7 million distinct CDR3 sequences, under 30% seen once. These data belong to a study of blood T cells in healthy people across ages. Across the study: The template switching approach captured approximately one barcoded beta molecule for every two T cells. Study results and caveats: TCR beta diversity, measured per million T cells, fell in a roughly linear way with age.

The V gene's germline CDR1 is MNHEY and CDR2 SVGAGI. The V end lost 0 bases, the J end lost 4 bases, and 10 bases lay between the germline ends. CDR3 length: 14 residues. The sequenced sample consisted of blood. This rearrangement joins TRBV6-5 to TRBJ2-7, with D perhaps TRBD2 (7 bases). This clonotype was obtained from a young woman in good health. CDR3: CASSYSRGGYEQYF. The CDR3 DNA reads TGTGCCAGCAGTTACTCGAGGGGGGGATACGAGCAGTACTTC.